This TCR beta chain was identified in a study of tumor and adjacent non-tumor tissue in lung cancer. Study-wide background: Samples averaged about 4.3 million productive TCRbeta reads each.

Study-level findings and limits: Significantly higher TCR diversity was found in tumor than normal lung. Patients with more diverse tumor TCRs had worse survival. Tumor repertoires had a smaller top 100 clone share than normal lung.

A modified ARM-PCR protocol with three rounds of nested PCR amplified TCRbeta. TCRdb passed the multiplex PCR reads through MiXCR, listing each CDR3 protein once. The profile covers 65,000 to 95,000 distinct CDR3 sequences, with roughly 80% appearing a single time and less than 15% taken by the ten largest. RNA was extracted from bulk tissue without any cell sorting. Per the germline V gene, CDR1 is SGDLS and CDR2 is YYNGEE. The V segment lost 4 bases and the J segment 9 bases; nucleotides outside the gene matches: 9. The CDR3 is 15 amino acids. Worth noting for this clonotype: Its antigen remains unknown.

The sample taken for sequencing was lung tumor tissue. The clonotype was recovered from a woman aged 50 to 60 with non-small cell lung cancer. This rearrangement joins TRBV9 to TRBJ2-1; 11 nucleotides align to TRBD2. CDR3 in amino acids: CASSQLAGANIEQFF. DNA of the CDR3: TGTGCCAGCAGCCAACTAGCGGGAGCAAACATTGAGCAGTTCTTC. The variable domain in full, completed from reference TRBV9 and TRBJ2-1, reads DSGVTQTPKHLITATGQRVTLRCSPRSGDLSVYWYQQSLDQGLQFLIQYYNGEERAKGNILERFSAQQFPDLHSELNLSSLELGDSALYFCASSQLAGANIEQFFGPGTRLTVL.